This is a list of T cell receptor beta chains from one sample in a study of patients and donors after allogeneic stem cell transplantation. Via MiXCR, TCRdb re-called the RT-PCR reads, giving one row per CDR3 protein. The sample shows about 40,000 distinct CDR3 sequences, 25% to 40% of them seen only once. The material sequenced was blood, either unsorted or a sorted T cell fraction (not recorded which). Receptors were obtained from a human donor who was either an allogeneic HSCT recipient or a stem cell or donor lymphocyte infusion donor (not recorded which). It is not recorded whose cells these are; they may come from a transplant donor. Each CDR3 is given with its conserved first and last residue. Fields, in order: CDR3 DNA, CDR3 protein, D gene, J gene, V gene, clone size. D genes are given only for firm matches. Clone size is not always given. Where it is, it says once, few, many or a class for expanded clones.

CDR3nt: TGTGCCAGCAGCCAAGAAATAACAGTGCCAGAGACCCAGTACTTC
CDR3aa: CASSQEITVPETQYF
d_gene: .
j_gene: TRBJ2-5
v_gene: TRBV3-1
abundance: .

CDR3nt: TGCGCCAGCAGCTTCGGCTACCGAGGCACAGATACGCAGTATTTT
CDR3aa: CASSFGYRGTDTQYF
d_gene: .
j_gene: TRBJ2-3
v_gene: TRBV5-1
abundance: .

CDR3nt: TGTGCCAGCAGCTTAGGACCCCGGGGGGCAACTAATGAAAAACTGTTTTTT
CDR3aa: CASSLGPRGATNEKLFF
d_gene: .
j_gene: TRBJ1-4
v_gene: TRBV7-6
abundance: many

CDR3nt: TGTGCCACCAGTGATTTGCAACGGGCAGTCTATAGCAATCAGCCCCAGCATTTT
CDR3aa: CATSDLQRAVYSNQPQHF
d_gene: .
j_gene: TRBJ1-5
v_gene: TRBV24-1
abundance: many

CDR3nt: TGTGCCAGCAGTTTCTACGGGACTCATCCGCTTAGCGACGAGCAGTACTTC
CDR3aa: CASSFYGTHPLSDEQYF
d_gene: .
j_gene: TRBJ2-7
v_gene: TRBV5-6
abundance: .

CDR3nt: TGTGCCAGCTCACCACGGGTAGACACCTACGAGCAGTACTTC
CDR3aa: CASSPRVDTYEQYF
d_gene: .
j_gene: TRBJ2-7
v_gene: TRBV18
abundance: .

CDR3nt: TGTGCCAGTAGTAACGGACAGGGCCCGAATCAGCCCCAGCATTTT
CDR3aa: CASSNGQGPNQPQHF
d_gene: TRBD1
j_gene: TRBJ1-5
v_gene: TRBV19
abundance: few

CDR3nt: TGTGCCAGCAGTTCCGGGACAGGGGATGAGACCCAGTACTTC
CDR3aa: CASSSGTGDETQYF
d_gene: TRBD1
j_gene: TRBJ2-5
v_gene: TRBV5-5
abundance: .

CDR3nt: TGCGCCAGCAGCCAACGGACTAGCGGGAGGACGACCTACGAGCAGTACTTC
CDR3aa: CASSQRTSGRTTYEQYF
d_gene: TRBD2
j_gene: TRBJ2-7
v_gene: TRBV5-1
abundance: .

CDR3nt: TGCAGCGTTGAGGTCTGGGGAGGGAAGCAATACAATGAGCAGTTCTTC
CDR3aa: CSVEVWGGKQYNEQFF
d_gene: TRBD2
j_gene: TRBJ2-1
v_gene: TRBV29-1
abundance: few

CDR3nt: TGTGCCAGCAGCTTGGCCGTCTTCAGGGTTGGCACTGAAGCTTTCTTT
CDR3aa: CASSLAVFRVGTEAFF
d_gene: .
j_gene: TRBJ1-1
v_gene: TRBV5-6
abundance: many

CDR3nt: TGCAGTGCTAGAGATCCCAGGATAGTCTATGGCTACACCTTC
CDR3aa: CSARDPRIVYGYTF
d_gene: .
j_gene: TRBJ1-2
v_gene: TRBV20-1
abundance: .

CDR3nt: TGTGCCAGCAGTTTATGGGACAGAACTGGAAACACCATATATTTT
CDR3aa: CASSLWDRTGNTIYF
d_gene: TRBD1
j_gene: TRBJ1-3
v_gene: TRBV12-3/TRBV12-4
abundance: .

CDR3nt: TGTGCCAGCAGCTTAACAGGTCCCGGCACCACAGATACGCAGTATTTT
CDR3aa: CASSLTGPGTTDTQYF
d_gene: .
j_gene: TRBJ2-3
v_gene: TRBV7-3
abundance: few

CDR3nt: TGTGCCAGCAGTGGGAGCTCCTACGAGCAGTACTTC
CDR3aa: CASSGSSYEQYF
d_gene: .
j_gene: TRBJ2-7
v_gene: TRBV12-3/TRBV12-4
abundance: .

CDR3nt: TGTGCCACAGCCCGAGACAGCCCAGGGGCCCAGTACTTC
CDR3aa: CATARDSPGAQYF
d_gene: .
j_gene: TRBJ2-5
v_gene: TRBV28
abundance: .

CDR3nt: TGTGCCAGCAGCTTTCAAGGGACAGGGACTGGAAACACCATATATTTT
CDR3aa: CASSFQGTGTGNTIYF
d_gene: TRBD1
j_gene: TRBJ1-3
v_gene: TRBV7-9
abundance: few

CDR3nt: TGTGCCAGCTCACCACAAAGCAATCAGCCCCAGCATTTT
CDR3aa: CASSPQSNQPQHF
d_gene: .
j_gene: TRBJ1-5
v_gene: TRBV18
abundance: many

CDR3nt: TGTGCCAGCAGGGGCCAGCTAGCGGACTTCTACAATGAGCAGTTCTTC
CDR3aa: CASRGQLADFYNEQFF
d_gene: TRBD2
j_gene: TRBJ2-1
v_gene: TRBV12-3/TRBV12-4
abundance: .

CDR3nt: TGTGCCAGCAGTCCCGGTTTCAGGGGGAGCAATCAGCCCCAGCATTTT
CDR3aa: CASSPGFRGSNQPQHF
d_gene: TRBD1
j_gene: TRBJ1-5
v_gene: TRBV28
abundance: few